This is a list of T cell receptor beta chains from one sample in a study of CD8+CD57+ T cells in acquired aplastic anemia. TCRdb analysed the reads with MiXCR anew, one entry per CDR3 protein. The profile shows nearly 60,000 distinct CDR3 sequences, roughly three fifths of them singletons. The sequencing sample was made of sorted CD4+, CD8+, or CD8+CD57+ T cells (not recorded which) from PBMCs. These receptors all stem from a human donor with aplastic anemia. Both conserved end residues are part of each CDR3. The order of the fields is J gene, D gene, V gene, clone size, CDR3 protein, CDR3 DNA. The D gene is left open where the match is weak. Not all rows give a size; the values are once, few, many and, for expanded clones, a class.

J: TRBJ1-2; D: TRBD1; V: TRBV2; size: -; CDR3: CASSTRQGSGGYTF; DNA: TGTGCCAGCAGTACGCGACAGGGAAGTGGTGGCTACACCTTC
J: TRBJ2-1; D: TRBD2; V: TRBV24-1; size: -; CDR3: CATKRLAGINEQFF; DNA: TGTGCCACCAAGAGACTAGCGGGGATCAATGAGCAGTTCTTC
J: TRBJ1-3; D: -; V: TRBV19; size: -; CDR3: CASQPPDISGNTIYF; DNA: TGTGCCAGCCAACCCCCGGACATCTCTGGAAACACCATATATTTT
J: TRBJ2-1; D: -; V: TRBV24-1; size: -; CDR3: CATSLLNEQFF; DNA: TGTGCCACCAGTTTGCTGAATGAGCAGTTCTTC
J: TRBJ1-1; D: -; V: TRBV19; size: many; CDR3: CASLGTVFSTEAFF; DNA: TGTGCCAGTCTCGGGACCGTTTTTAGCACTGAAGCTTTCTTT
J: TRBJ1-1; D: -; V: TRBV5-4; size: -; CDR3: CASSLGTQTEAFF; DNA: TGTGCCAGCAGCTTGGGTACCCAGACTGAAGCTTTCTTT
J: TRBJ2-1; D: -; V: TRBV7-9; size: many; CDR3: CASILPPGVSYNEQFF; DNA: TGTGCCAGCATCCTTCCCCCAGGGGTATCCTACAATGAGCAGTTCTTC
J: TRBJ2-5; D: -; V: TRBV10-3; size: -; CDR3: CAISEGRGRIETQYF; DNA: TGTGCCATCAGTGAGGGCAGGGGGAGGATTGAGACCCAGTACTTC
J: TRBJ2-1; D: -; V: TRBV9; size: few; CDR3: CASSLRGITDEQFF; DNA: TGTGCCAGCAGCTTAAGGGGGATAACGGATGAGCAGTTCTTC
J: TRBJ2-2; D: -; V: TRBV15; size: -; CDR3: CATSTGGTGELFF; DNA: TGTGCCACCAGCACAGGGGGGACCGGGGAGCTGTTTTTT
J: TRBJ1-2; D: TRBD1; V: TRBV10-2; size: -; CDR3: CASSMTGGNGYTF; DNA: TGCGCCAGCAGTATGACAGGGGGCAATGGCTACACCTTC
J: TRBJ1-5; D: -; V: TRBV27; size: many; CDR3: CASSLGFRSNQPQHF; DNA: TGTGCCAGCAGTTTGGGATTTAGAAGCAATCAGCCCCAGCATTTT
J: TRBJ2-5; D: -; V: TRBV25-1; size: -; CDR3: CASSEPGRETQYF; DNA: TGTGCCAGCAGTGAACCAGGGAGGGAGACCCAGTACTTC
J: TRBJ2-1; D: TRBD2; V: TRBV11-1; size: -; CDR3: CAGSPREVSHNEQFF; DNA: TGTGCCGGCAGCCCACGGGAGGTCTCCCACAATGAGCAGTTCTTC
J: TRBJ1-1; D: TRBD1; V: TRBV7-9; size: -; CDR3: CASSLAEGAGTEAFF; DNA: TGCGCCAGCAGCCTAGCCGAGGGGGCGGGCACTGAAGCTTTCTTT
J: TRBJ1-5; D: -; V: TRBV28; size: once; CDR3: CASSQNQPQHF; DNA: TGTGCCAGCAGTCAGAATCAGCCCCAGCATTTT
J: TRBJ2-3; D: TRBD2; V: TRBV27; size: -; CDR3: CASSLGGGADTQYF; DNA: TGTGCCAGCAGTTTGGGCGGGGGGGCCGATACGCAGTATTTT
J: TRBJ2-7; D: -; V: TRBV4-1; size: many; CDR3: CASSPEARAYEQYF; DNA: TGCGCCAGCAGCCCCGAGGCGCGTGCCTACGAGCAGTACTTC
J: TRBJ1-5; D: -; V: TRBV2; size: -; CDR3: CASSAGDGNQPQHF; DNA: TGTGCCAGCAGTGCGGGGGACGGGAATCAGCCCCAGCATTTT
J: TRBJ1-5; D: -; V: TRBV4-2; size: -; CDR3: CASSQDGGSNQPQHF; DNA: TGTGCCAGCAGCCAAGATGGGGGTAGCAATCAGCCCCAGCATTTT
J: TRBJ2-1; D: -; V: TRBV7-3; size: once; CDR3: CASSLHGNEQFF; DNA: TGTGCCAGCAGCTTACACGGCAATGAGCAGTTCTTC
J: TRBJ2-7; D: TRBD2; V: TRBV12-3/TRBV12-4; size: -; CDR3: CASSLMASGGGEQYF; DNA: TGTGCCAGCAGTTTAATGGCTAGCGGGGGAGGCGAGCAGTACTTC
J: TRBJ1-4; D: TRBD1; V: TRBV29-1; size: -; CDR3: CSVGTGATNEKLFF; DNA: TGCAGCGTTGGGACAGGGGCAACTAATGAAAAACTGTTTTTT
J: TRBJ2-3; D: TRBD1; V: TRBV29-1; size: -; CDR3: CSVERGQDNPDTQYF; DNA: TGCAGCGTTGAGCGGGGACAGGACAACCCAGATACGCAGTATTTT
J: TRBJ2-7; D: -; V: TRBV11-2; size: -; CDR3: CASSVEPLPSYEQYF; DNA: TGTGCCAGCAGCGTAGAGCCGTTACCGTCCTACGAGCAGTACTTC
J: TRBJ1-2; D: -; V: TRBV10-3; size: -; CDR3: CAISLGQALYGYTF; DNA: TGTGCCATCAGTCTAGGCCAGGCACTCTATGGCTACACCTTC
J: TRBJ2-2; D: -; V: TRBV7-6; size: many; CDR3: CASSLGDPGELFF; DNA: TGTGCCAGCAGCTTGGGGGACCCCGGGGAGCTGTTTTTT
J: TRBJ1-6; D: -; V: TRBV10-3; size: few; CDR3: CAITAGNNSPLHF; DNA: TGTGCCATCACGGCAGGGAATAATTCACCCCTCCACTTT
J: TRBJ2-5; D: -; V: TRBV7-9; size: -; CDR3: CASIKGGTGSQETQYF; DNA: TGTGCCAGCATTAAGGGGGGAACAGGTTCCCAAGAGACCCAGTACTTC
J: TRBJ1-2; D: TRBD1; V: TRBV15; size: -; CDR3: CATSEPDRDYGYTF; DNA: TGTGCCACCAGTGAGCCCGACAGGGACTATGGCTACACCTTC
J: TRBJ1-1; D: -; V: TRBV10-3; size: few; CDR3: CAISETSGTGVEAFF; DNA: TGTGCCATCAGTGAGACCTCCGGCACAGGCGTTGAAGCTTTCTTT
J: TRBJ2-2; D: TRBD2; V: TRBV4-3; size: -; CDR3: CASSRTSGGNTGELFF; DNA: TGCGCCAGCAGCCGGACTAGCGGGGGTAACACCGGGGAGCTGTTTTTT
J: TRBJ2-1; D: -; V: TRBV10-3; size: -; CDR3: CAISATDSSSYNEQFF; DNA: TGTGCCATCAGTGCCACGGACAGTTCCTCCTACAATGAGCAGTTCTTC
J: TRBJ2-1; D: TRBD2; V: TRBV13; size: few; CDR3: CASSSPSGGYNEQFF; DNA: TGTGCCAGCAGCTCGCCTAGCGGGGGTTACAATGAGCAGTTCTTC
J: TRBJ1-2; D: -; V: TRBV7-9; size: -; CDR3: CASSQSRGIGYTF; DNA: TGTGCCAGCAGCCAGAGTCGCGGTATAGGCTACACCTTC
J: TRBJ2-3; D: -; V: TRBV6-4; size: many; CDR3: CASSDRGSTDTQYF; DNA: TGTGCCAGCAGTGACAGGGGGAGCACAGATACGCAGTATTTT
J: TRBJ2-3; D: TRBD2; V: TRBV7-2; size: many; CDR3: CASKRTSTSTDTQYF; DNA: TGTGCCAGTAAAAGGACTAGCACTAGCACAGATACGCAGTATTTT